This passage covers 29 T cell receptor beta chains from one sample sequenced in a study of blood T cell repertoires in COVID-19. Some clones are missing from TCRdb's copy, which holds only in-frame ones; the method was immunoSEQ multiplex PCR. The sample carries 90,000 to 150,000 clones, over 60% recorded once. Source material: peripheral blood. All receptors come from a man between 65 and 85 years old with acute or convalescent COVID-19.

The J gene is TRBJ2-5, the V gene TRBV7-2; D remains ambiguous. This CDR3 has 14 residues. Germline CDR1 SGHTA, CDR2 FQGNSA. Trimming cost V 3 bases and J 5 bases, with 13 bases left between them. CDR3 nucleotide sequence: TGTGCCAGCAGCTTTACGTCTCGGCGGGAGACCCAGTACTTC. Translated: CASSFTSRRETQYF.

The chain uses TRBV5-1 and TRBJ1-1; the D gene is possibly TRBD1 (5 bases). Germline CDR1 is SGHRS and CDR2 is YFSETQ. V lost 4 bases to trimming and J lost 1 base, with 14 bases between them. CDR3 length equals 15 residues. The CDR3 coding sequence is TGCGCCAGCAGCCCCTGGGGGGGTTCGAACACTGAAGCTTTCTTT. It encodes CASSPWGGSNTEAFF.

V gene TRBV12-5 combines with J gene TRBJ2-3; maybe TRBD1 (7 bases). V lost 4 bases and J lost 5, with 22 bases in between. CDR3 size: 17 residues. Germline loops: CDR1 LGHNT, CDR2 FRNRAP. The CDR3 protein is CASGYAPGTEAGDTQYF. As DNA, the CDR3 is TGTGCTAGTGGTTACGCGCCCGGGACAGAAGCGGGAGATACGCAGTATTTT.

The rearrangement joins TRBV15 to TRBJ2-5; D perhaps matches TRBD2 (6 bases). This CDR3 region has 15 residues. The germline V and J ends were trimmed by 1 base and 2 bases, with 11 bases remaining between them. The germline gives CDR1 LNHNV, CDR2 YYDKDF (reference sequence). In DNA form, the CDR3 reads TGTGCCACCAGCAGAGGTTCTAGCGTACAAGAGACCCAGTACTTC. Its protein product is CATSRGSSVQETQYF.

The chain's CDR3 is CATHGGGPTEAFF. DNA for the CDR3: TGTGCCACCCATGGAGGAGGGCCCACTGAAGCTTTCTTT. This chain connects TRBV24-1 to TRBJ1-1; no reliable D call. The length of the CDR3 is 13 residues. Germline CDR1 is KGHDR and CDR2 is SFDVKD. V gave up 9 bases and J gave up 4 bases, with 14 bases separating them.

In DNA form, the CDR3 reads TGTGCCAGCAGTTTTGAGCGGAGCCACACCGGGGAGCTGTTTTTT. Translating it yields CASSFERSHTGELFF. The J gene is TRBJ2-2, the V gene TRBV27; weak D call: TRBD2 (5 bases). The V end was cut by 3 bases, the J end by 3 bases, with 11 bases between. Per germline, CDR1 MNHEY and CDR2 SMNVEV (reference sequence). The CDR3 length is 15 residues.

Only one count was recorded for this clone. The chain has TRBV5-5 and TRBJ1-1; weak D call: TRBD1 (5 bases). In germline, CDR1 is SGHKS, CDR2 YYEKEE (reference sequence). Trimming removed 6 bases at V and 6 bases at J, with 18 bases between. This CDR3 contains 14 residues. DNA of the CDR3: TGTGCCAGCACGCGGGACCAGGCAATCCCTGAAGCTTTCTTT. It translates to CASTRDQAIPEAFF.

The chain employs TRBV9 and TRBJ2-4; 11 nucleotides align to TRBD2. The CDR3 is made up of 16 amino acids. The germline V gene encodes CDR1 SGDLS and CDR2 YYNGEE. V dropped 0 bases and J dropped 9; count of bases not matched to a gene: 8. This CDR3 reads CASSVEETGLAGIQYF. CDR3 nucleotides: TGTGCCAGCAGCGTAGAGGAGACCGGACTAGCGGGCATTCAGTACTTC.

This chain uses TRBV15 with TRBJ2-7; 9 bases match TRBD2. Germline V gene sequence: CDR1 LNHNV, CDR2 YYDKDF (reference sequence). With V trimmed by 6 bases and J by 3 bases, 3 bases remained unmatched. CDR3 length: 13 amino acids. CDR3: CATRLAGVYEQYF. The CDR3 DNA reads as TGTGCCACCAGGTTAGCGGGAGTCTACGAGCAGTACTTC. Supplemented by reference TRBV15 and TRBJ2-7, the full variable domain reads DAMVIQNPRYQVTQFGKPVTLSCSQTLNHNVMYWYQQKSSQAPKLLFHYYDKDFNNEADTPDNFQSRRPNTSFCFLDIRSPGLGDTAMYLCATRLAGVYEQYFGPGTRLTVT.

The chain recombines TRBV7-2 with TRBJ2-7, with D perhaps matching TRBD2 (5 bases). Trimming pared 4 bases from V and 0 bases from J, leaving 16 bases between. This CDR3 is built from 16 residues. Looked up from germline, CDR1 is SGHTA and CDR2 is FQGNSA. CDR3 coding DNA: TGTGCCAGCAGCTCATTCCCCCGGGGATCCTCCTACGAGCAGTACTTC. It codes for CASSSFPRGSSYEQYF.

The chain uses TRBV7-9 and TRBJ2-1; 7 bases map to TRBD1. This CDR3 comprises 15 residues. Looked up from germline, CDR1 is SEHNR and CDR2 is FQNEAQ (reference sequence). V was pared by 5 bases and J by 4 bases, with 8 bases of the junction left unmatched. CDR3 amino acids: CASSLVRGIYNEQFF. DNA for the CDR3: TGTGCCAGCAGCCTAGTCAGGGGGATTTACAATGAGCAGTTCTTC.

J is TRBJ2-3 and V is TRBV11-2, with D tentatively TRBD2 (6 bases). The ends were cut back, 6 bases at V and 2 bases at J, with 15 bases in the middle. The length of the CDR3 is 15 residues. Germline V gene data show CDR1 as SGHAT and CDR2 as FQNNGV. The CDR3 coding sequence is TGTGCCAGCAGTCCTGTCGGGGGATCCACAGATACGCAGTATTTT. It codes for CASSPVGGSTDTQYF.

This clone came up once. This same CDR3 is encoded by further DNA sequences in the sample. This rearrangement joins TRBV28 to TRBJ2-2; unclear D gene. V was cut by 3 bases and J by 1 base, with 6 bases left in between. This CDR3 spans 14 amino acids. CDR1 is MDHEN, CDR2 SYDVKM, per germline. The CDR3 protein is CASSLGQNTGELFF. The CDR3 bases are TGTGCCAGCAGTTTGGGCCAGAACACCGGGGAGCTGTTTTTT.

The rearrangement links TRBV19 to TRBJ1-1; D perhaps matches TRBD1 (6 bases). The CDR3 is made up of 15 amino acids. Germline CDR1 LNHDA, CDR2 SQIVND (reference sequence). Trimming shortened V by 5 bases and J by 3 bases, and 16 bases separated the two germline ends. CDR3 sequence (DNA): TGTGCCAGTAGTTACCTCACAGGGTTCGACACTGAAGCTTTCTTT. It encodes CASSYLTGFDTEAFF. Full variable domain (remainder filled in from reference TRBV19 and TRBJ1-1): DGGITQSPKYLFRKEGQNVTLSCEQNLNHDAMYWYRQDPGQGLRLIYYSQIVNDFQKGDIAEGYSVSREKKESFPLTVTSAQKNPTAFYLCASSYLTGFDTEAFFGQGTRLTVV.

This clone was observed a handful of times. The chain carries TRBV5-8 and TRBJ2-1, with D maybe TRBD2 (5 bases). The V gene lost 4 bases and the J gene lost 12 bases, with 20 bases spanning the gap. The germline CDR1 and CDR2 sequences are SGHTS and YDEGEE. The CDR3 spans 14 residues. CDR3 DNA sequence: TGTGCCAGCAGCCAGGCCCCAGGCCCACGGGGGCAGTTCTTC. This sequence encodes CASSQAPGPRGQFF.

Only a few counts were recorded for this clone. V usage is TRBV7-9 and J usage is TRBJ1-5, with D possibly being TRBD1 (5 bases). Trimming left V 6 bases short and J 10 bases short, with 19 bases between. CDR3 size: 14 residues. Germline CDR1 SEHNR, CDR2 FQNEAQ (reference sequence). The CDR3 is CASSLGEGVIPQHF. The CDR3 coding sequence is TGTGCCAGCAGTTTGGGGGAGGGTGTGATCCCCCAGCATTTT.

CDR3 amino acids: CASSRDSSYNEQFF. Written as DNA, the CDR3 is TGTGCCAGCAGCCGGGACAGCTCCTACAATGAGCAGTTCTTC. The V and J genes are TRBV7-3 and TRBJ2-1, with 7 nucleotides matching TRBD1. The CDR3 contains 14 residues. J lost 0 bases, V lost 5 bases, and 1 base had no gene match. Germline V gene sequence: CDR1 SGHTA, CDR2 FQGTGA.

This clone was seen a handful of times. The J gene is TRBJ2-7, the V gene TRBV3-1 (or the pseudogene TRBV3-2); tentative D call: TRBD2 (6 bases). The CDR3 length is 14 residues. The V gene lost 2 bases and the J gene lost 4 bases, with 12 bases spanning the gap. Germline V gives CDR1 LGHDT, CDR2 YNNKEL (reference sequence). The CDR3 region has the DNA TGTGCCAGCAGCCAATTCCCTGGAGGGTACGAGCAGTACTTC. This sequence encodes CASSQFPGGYEQYF.

The chain has TRBV5-1 and TRBJ1-2; maybe TRBD1 (5 bases). The CDR3 runs to 14 residues. V was trimmed by 4 bases and J by 2 bases, leaving 12 bases between them. Germline lookup yields CDR1 SGHRS and CDR2 YFSETQ. As DNA, the CDR3 is TGCGCCAGCAGCACCGGGACTCTCAACTATGGCTACACCTTC. Translation gives CASSTGTLNYGYTF.

The V and J genes are TRBV28 and TRBJ2-7, with 10 positions matching TRBD2. This CDR3 has 15 residues. In germline, CDR1 is MDHEN, CDR2 SYDVKM. The V segment lost 7 bases and the J segment 7 bases; nucleotides outside the gene matches: 13. CDR3 bases: TGTGCCAGCACTTCCGCACTAGCGGGAATCGGAGAGCAGTACTTC. This sequence encodes CASTSALAGIGEQYF.

The J gene is TRBJ2-7, the V gene TRBV10-3; 7 bases are a match to TRBD2. V was clipped by 0 bases and J by 1 base; unmatched bases: 3. The germline V gene encodes CDR1 ENHRY and CDR2 SYGVKD. CDR3 length equals 15 residues. Here the CDR3 reads CAISESAGRSYEQYF. The CDR3 DNA follows: TGTGCCATCAGTGAGTCAGCGGGGAGGTCCTACGAGCAGTACTTC.

V is TRBV29-1 and J is TRBJ1-2, with TRBD1 identical over 8 bases. The V gene's germline CDR1 is SQVTM and CDR2 ANQGSEA. The CDR3 has 13 residues. The J segment lost 9 bases and the V segment lost 7 bases, leaving 13 bases of the junction unmatched. This CDR3 reads CSAWDRSVRSYTF. In DNA, the CDR3 is TGCAGCGCCTGGGACAGGTCGGTTAGGAGCTACACCTTC.

The J gene is TRBJ1-2, the V gene TRBV7-9, with a weak D call TRBD1 (6 bases). V shed 5 bases and J shed 6 bases, with 10 bases lying between them. Germline values: CDR1 SEHNR, CDR2 FQNEAQ (reference sequence). This CDR3 comprises 12 residues. The CDR3 DNA reads as TGTGCCAGCAGCCCTCGGGACAATGGCTACACCTTC. It encodes CASSPRDNGYTF. Full variable domain (missing parts from reference TRBV7-9 and TRBJ1-2): DTGVSQNPRHKITKRGQNVTFRCDPISEHNRLYWYRQTLGQGPEFLTYFQNEAQLEKSRLLSDRFSAERPKGSFSTLEIQRTEQGDSAMYLCASSPRDNGYTFGSGTRLTVV.

The rearrangement links TRBV19 to TRBJ2-5; tentatively, D is TRBD1 (5 bases). V lost 4 bases to trimming and J lost 1 base, with 10 bases between them. The CDR3 spans 14 residues. CDR1 is LNHDA and CDR2 is SQIVND in the germline V gene (reference sequence). CDR3 coding DNA: TGTGCCAGTAGTACACAGGCTCTCCAAGAGACCCAGTACTTC. Its translation is CASSTQALQETQYF.

This CDR3 reads CASSPGTSGRDEQFF. DNA of the CDR3: TGTGCCAGCAGCCCCGGGACTAGCGGGAGAGATGAGCAGTTCTTC. V is TRBV11-2 and J is TRBJ2-1; 14 nucleotides align to TRBD2. Losses at the gene ends were 5 bases for V and 8 bases for J; bases not matched to a gene: 5. The CDR3 totals 15 residues. Germline V gene sequence: CDR1 SGHAT, CDR2 FQNNGV.

In this sample, this clone turned up a few times. The V and J genes are TRBV5-5 and TRBJ1-3, with TRBD1 as a possible D gene (6 bases). Looked up from germline, CDR1 is SGHKS and CDR2 is YYEKEE (reference sequence). This CDR3 spans 18 amino acids. Trimming removed 4 bases from V and 5 bases from J, with 25 bases in between. CDR3 in amino acids: CASSPTTLQGWNRNTIYF. The CDR3 DNA is TGTGCCAGCAGCCCGACAACGTTACAGGGATGGAATCGAAACACCATATATTTT.

This chain connects TRBV7-2 to TRBJ1-6, with D perhaps matching TRBD1 (6 bases). The germline V gene has CDR1 SGHTA and CDR2 FQGNSA. Trimming took 1 base from V and 4 from J, leaving 14 bases between them. The CDR3 has 17 amino acids. CDR3: CASSLGRSQGYNSPLHF. The CDR3 nucleotides read TGTGCCAGCAGCTTAGGGCGATCACAGGGATATAATTCACCCCTCCACTTT.

CDR3 nucleotide sequence: TGTGCCAGCAGCTTAGCACAGGGTAGAATGAACTATGGCTACACCTTC. Protein: CASSLAQGRMNYGYTF. This sequence joins TRBV7-2 and TRBJ1-2; perhaps TRBD1 as D (6 bases). The ends were cut back, 0 bases at V and 2 bases at J, with 13 bases in the middle. Germline V CDR1 and CDR2: SGHTA, FQGNSA. The CDR3 spans 16 residues.

V and J are TRBV4-2 and TRBJ2-7; TRBD2 matches at 7 bases. This CDR3 has 13 amino acids. Trimming cost V 3 bases and J 3 bases; bases outside gene matches: 2. Germline V gene data show CDR1 as LGHNA and CDR2 as YNFKEQ. The CDR3 region has the DNA TGTGCCAGCAGCCACGGCGGGAGCTACGAGCAGTACTTC. The encoded protein is CASSHGGSYEQYF.